One and the same sample provided the 27 T cell receptor beta chains below, sequenced in a study of blood T cell repertoires in COVID-19. The repertoire was sequenced with immunoSEQ multiplex PCR; TCRdb's copy has only in-frame clones and lacks some. There are under 350,000 clones in the sample; approximately 86% occur only once, and 3.6% lies in the top ten. What was sequenced was peripheral blood. The receptors originated from a man younger than 35 with active or convalescent COVID-19.

The J gene is TRBJ2-1, the V gene TRBV7-9; the match to TRBD2 covers 11 bases. This CDR3 is built from 16 residues. Germline values: CDR1 SEHNR, CDR2 FQNEAQ (reference sequence). Losses at the gene ends were 2 bases for V and 2 bases for J; bases not matched to a gene: 2. DNA of the CDR3: TGTGCCAGCAGCTTACCACTAGCGGGAGCCTACAATGAGCAGTTCTTC. Translation: CASSLPLAGAYNEQFF. Together with reference TRBV7-9 and TRBJ2-1, the CDR3 gives the full variable domain: DTGVSQNPRHKITKRGQNVTFRCDPISEHNRLYWYRQTLGQGPEFLTYFQNEAQLEKSRLLSDRFSAERPKGSFSTLEIQRTEQGDSAMYLCASSLPLAGAYNEQFFGPGTRLTVL.

The chain employs TRBV5-1 and TRBJ2-7; tentative D call: TRBD1 (5 bases). The CDR3 runs 15 residues. The V end lost 0 bases, the J end lost 3 bases, and 13 bases lay between the germline ends. Germline lookup yields CDR1 SGHRS and CDR2 YFSETQ. The CDR3 DNA sequence: TGCGCCAGCAGCTTGGAGCAGGGATCACACTACGAGCAGTACTTC. Protein: CASSLEQGSHYEQYF. The whole variable domain, filled in from reference TRBV5-1 and TRBJ2-7, reads KAGVTQTPRYLIKTRGQQVTLSCSPISGHRSVSWYQQTPGQGLQFLFEYFSETQRNKGNFPGRFSGRQFSNSRSEMNVSTLELGDSALYLCASSLEQGSHYEQYFGPGTRLTVT.

The genes are TRBV24-1 and TRBJ1-5; the match to TRBD1 covers 7 bases. CDR1 is KGHDR and CDR2 is SFDVKD in the germline V gene. The CDR3 length is 15 residues. V lost 2 bases, J lost 3 bases, and 3 bases stayed unmatched. The CDR3: CATSDSQGNNQPQHF. Here the CDR3 DNA reads TGTGCCACCAGTGATTCACAGGGGAACAATCAGCCCCAGCATTTT.

The table lists this clone with a few counts. This sequence joins TRBV27 and TRBJ1-2, with D unclear. This CDR3 spans 11 amino acids. The germline V gene encodes CDR1 MNHEY and CDR2 SMNVEV (reference sequence). V was trimmed by 7 bases and J by 4 bases, leaving 7 bases between them. This chain's CDR3 is CASTYPYGYTF. The CDR3 DNA reads as TGTGCCAGCACCTATCCCTATGGCTACACCTTC.

V and J are TRBV2 and TRBJ1-1, with a weak D call TRBD1 (5 bases). The CDR3 is 14 amino acids. Trimming stripped 5 bases from V and 3 bases from J, with 13 bases between. Per the germline V gene, CDR1 is SNHLY and CDR2 is FYNNEI. CDR3 DNA sequence: TGTGCCAGCAGTCTTAGAGGGGAGGACACTGAAGCTTTCTTT. It encodes CASSLRGEDTEAFF.

The chain uses TRBV7-9 and TRBJ2-5; tentative D call: TRBD1 (5 bases). Per the germline V gene, CDR1 is SEHNR and CDR2 is FQNEAQ (reference sequence). The ends were cut back, 3 bases at V and 1 base at J, with 6 bases in the middle. The CDR3 has 13 residues. The CDR3 nucleotides are TGTGCCAGCAGCTTGGACATCCAAGAGACCCAGTACTTC. Translation: CASSLDIQETQYF.

This chain joins TRBV11-2 and TRBJ1-3; a possible D gene is TRBD1 (5 bases). V was trimmed by 3 bases and J by 6 bases, leaving 9 bases between them. The CDR3 length is 13 residues. Germline V lookup: CDR1 SGHAT, CDR2 FQNNGV. DNA for the CDR3: TGTGCCAGCAGCTTCGGGGGAGAAAACACCATATATTTT. Translated: CASSFGGENTIYF.

This rearrangement joins TRBV30 to TRBJ1-5; 8 nucleotides agree with TRBD1. The J segment lost 4 bases and the V segment lost 4 bases, leaving 3 bases of the junction unmatched. This CDR3 has 13 residues. Germline-derived CDR1 and CDR2 are GTSNPN and SVGIG (reference sequence). CDR3 residues: CAWNTGGNQPQHF. CDR3 sequence (DNA): TGTGCCTGGAATACAGGGGGAAATCAGCCCCAGCATTTT.

The chain uses TRBV11-2 and TRBJ1-6, with D hard to call. The CDR3 loop spans 15 amino acids. Germline CDR1 reads SGHAT; CDR2 reads FQNNGV. The ends were cut back, 5 bases at V and 5 bases at J, with 13 bases in the middle. CDR3 DNA: TGTGCCAGCAGCCCCGGAGACCGCGATAATTCACCCCTCCACTTT. Translating it yields CASSPGDRDNSPLHF.

The chain carries TRBV6-6 and TRBJ1-1, with a possible D match to TRBD1 (5 bases). Trimming stripped 6 bases from V and 5 bases from J, with 16 bases between. CDR1 is MNHNY and CDR2 is SVGAGI in the germline V gene (reference sequence). This CDR3 is 14 amino acids long. The CDR3 coding sequence is TGTGCCAGCAGCCTAGGGGATATTGGGACTGAAGCTTTCTTT. Protein sequence: CASSLGDIGTEAFF.

J is TRBJ1-2 and V is TRBV7-8; 7 bases align to TRBD1. This CDR3 region has 12 residues. The J segment lost 7 bases and the V segment lost 5 bases, leaving 4 bases of the junction unmatched. CDR1 is SGHVS and CDR2 is FQNEAQ in the germline V gene. The CDR3 loop reads CASSLTGAGYTF. The CDR3 DNA reads TGTGCCAGCAGCCTCACAGGGGCTGGCTACACCTTC.

The V gene is TRBV4-1, the J gene TRBJ1-5; the match to TRBD1 covers 9 bases. V gave up 3 bases and J gave up 4 bases; unmatched junction bases: 10. Germline CDR1 and CDR2: MGHRA and YSYEKL. This CDR3 is 17 amino acids long. The CDR3 DNA reads as TGCGCCAGCAGCCAGGACAGGGGCACATCCGGGAATCAGCCCCAGCATTTT. Protein sequence: CASSQDRGTSGNQPQHF.

The rearrangement links TRBV11-2 to TRBJ2-1; 7 bases fit TRBD1. Germline CDR1 SGHAT, CDR2 FQNNGV. The CDR3 loop spans 15 amino acids. V shed 4 bases and J 3 bases; nucleotides not matched to a gene: 6. The DNA for the CDR3 is TGTGCCAGCAGCTCCCACAGGGGCTTCTACAATGAGCAGTTCTTC. Translation gives CASSSHRGFYNEQFF. The full variable domain, its missing parts supplied by reference TRBV11-2 and TRBJ2-1, is EAGVAQSPRYKIIEKRQSVAFWCNPISGHATLYWYQQILGQGPKLLIQFQNNGVVDDSQLPKDRFSAERLKGVDSTLKIQPAKLEDSAVYLCASSSHRGFYNEQFFGPGTRLTVL.

The chain carries TRBV11-2 and TRBJ2-1, with 12 bases fitting TRBD1. Trimming took 5 bases from V and 7 from J; bases not matched to a gene: 6. The CDR3 is 15 amino acids. The V gene's germline CDR1 is SGHAT and CDR2 FQNNGV. CDR3 loop: CASSTGQGALNEQFF. For the CDR3, the DNA is TGTGCCAGCAGCACGGGACAGGGGGCACTTAATGAGCAGTTCTTC.

The table lists this clone with a count of one. V is TRBV12-5 and J is TRBJ1-2; 9 bases map to TRBD1. V lost 7 bases to trimming and J lost 4 bases; unmatched junction nucleotides: 10. From germline, CDR1 is LGHNT and CDR2 FRNRAP. The CDR3 sequence is 15 residues long. The CDR3 protein is CASATTGQGVYGYTF. CDR3 coding DNA: TGTGCTAGTGCTACGACGGGACAGGGAGTCTATGGCTACACCTTC.

V is TRBV11-2 and J is TRBJ2-5; D is possibly TRBD2 (6 bases). The ends were cut back, 4 bases at V and 4 bases at J, with 10 bases in the middle. CDR3 size: 13 residues. Per germline, CDR1 SGHAT and CDR2 FQNNGV. CDR3 amino acids: CASSSISGETQYF. In DNA form, the CDR3 reads TGTGCCAGCAGCTCGATTAGCGGAGAGACCCAGTACTTC.

This sequence joins TRBV29-1 and TRBJ2-2; TRBD2 agrees at 9 bases. Germline V gene lookup returns CDR1 SQVTM and CDR2 ANQGSEA. This CDR3 is built from 13 residues. V gave up 7 bases and J gave up 4 bases; unmatched junction bases: 4. CDR3 protein: CSAGTSSTGELFF. CDR3 coding DNA: TGCAGCGCAGGGACTAGCAGCACCGGGGAGCTGTTTTTT.

This clone was counted between two and nine times. The CDR3 nucleotides read TGTGCCAGCAGTCAGGACAGTCTGGGTGAGCAGTTCTTC. It is translated as CASSQDSLGEQFF. The rearrangement links TRBV5-4 to TRBJ2-1; a weak D match, TRBD1 (6 bases). The germline V and J ends were trimmed by 5 bases and 9 bases, with 15 bases remaining between them. Looked up from germline, CDR1 is SGHNT and CDR2 is YYREEE (reference sequence). The length of the CDR3 is 13 residues.

V gene TRBV12-3 or TRBV12-4 combines with J gene TRBJ1-2; 7 nucleotides align to TRBD1. The trim removed 5 bases at V and 4 bases at J, leaving 4 bases unmatched. The CDR3 totals 13 residues. The CDR3 loop reads CASSPGTVYGYTF. CDR3 DNA: TGTGCCAGCAGTCCCGGGACAGTCTATGGCTACACCTTC.

This sequence joins TRBV30 and TRBJ1-4, with 9 positions matching TRBD1. The CDR3 has 16 amino acids. CDR1 GTSNPN and CDR2 SVGIG come from the germline V gene (reference sequence). V shed 1 base and J 3 bases; nucleotides not matched to a gene: 6. The CDR3, as DNA: TGTGCCTGGAGTGGACCCCGGGACAGGGCTAATGAAAAACTGTTTTTT. It specifies CAWSGPRDRANEKLFF.

The J gene is TRBJ1-1, the V gene TRBV10-2; D may be TRBD1 (5 bases). V lost 3 bases, J lost 10 bases, and 12 bases lay in between. This CDR3 spans 12 amino acids. Germline V gene lookup returns CDR1 WSHSY and CDR2 SAAADI. CDR3 bases: TGCGCCAGCAGTGACGCGCAGGGTCGAGCTTTCTTT. Its protein is CASSDAQGRAFF.

The V and J genes are TRBV19 and TRBJ1-1, with a possible D match to TRBD1 (5 bases). Germline V gene data show CDR1 as LNHDA and CDR2 as SQIVND (reference sequence). Trimming took 3 bases from V and 6 from J, leaving 8 bases between them. This CDR3 region has 12 residues. The CDR3 DNA reads as TGTGCCAGTAGTATGACGGGGGCTGAAGCTTTCTTT. Protein product: CASSMTGAEAFF.

The V gene is TRBV7-9, the J gene TRBJ2-7, with a weak D call TRBD2 (5 bases). Trimming cost V 2 bases and J 1 base, with 12 bases left between them. This CDR3 is built from 15 residues. CDR1 is SEHNR, CDR2 FQNEAQ, per germline (reference sequence). The CDR3 region is CASSLFTAASYEQYF. CDR3 DNA sequence: TGTGCCAGCAGCTTATTCACAGCGGCGTCCTACGAGCAGTACTTC. Based on the CDR3 plus reference TRBV7-9 and TRBJ2-7, the full variable domain is DTGVSQNPRHKITKRGQNVTFRCDPISEHNRLYWYRQTLGQGPEFLTYFQNEAQLEKSRLLSDRFSAERPKGSFSTLEIQRTEQGDSAMYLCASSLFTAASYEQYFGPGTRLTVT.

The sample holds a few counts of this clone. The rearrangement joins TRBV2 to TRBJ1-6, with 11 bases lining up with TRBD1. In germline, CDR1 is SNHLY, CDR2 FYNNEI. There are 17 residues in the CDR3. V lost 3 bases to trimming and J lost 10 bases; unmatched junction nucleotides: 11. The CDR3 nucleotides read TGTGCCAGCAGTGAGCGGACAGGGGGCCCGGAGGGATCACCCCTCCACTTT. Protein product: CASSERTGGPEGSPLHF.

This chain connects TRBV30 to TRBJ2-2; D is perhaps TRBD1 (6 bases). This CDR3 is 14 amino acids long. Trimming took 5 bases from V and 6 from J, leaving 16 bases between them. From germline, CDR1 is GTSNPN and CDR2 SVGIG (reference sequence). The CDR3 DNA reads as TGTGCCTGGGACCTGACAGGCCCCCCCGGGGAGCTGTTTTTT. Translating it yields CAWDLTGPPGELFF. The variable domain in full, with the rest retrieved from reference TRBV30 and TRBJ2-2, is SQTIHQWPATLVQPVGSPLSLECTVEGTSNPNLYWYRQAAGRGLQLLFYSVGIGQISSEVPQNLSASRPQDRQFILSSKKLLLSDSGFYLCAWDLTGPPGELFFGEGSRLTVL.

This clone was found a few times. The chain couples TRBV6-5 to TRBJ1-2; 7 bases are a match to TRBD1. The germline CDR1 and CDR2 sequences are MNHEY and SVGAGI. Trimming removed 6 bases from V and 5 bases from J; junction bases left unmatched: 3. The CDR3 extends over 12 amino acids. The CDR3 region has the DNA TGTGCCAGCAGCCTGACAGGGTATGGCTACACCTTC. Protein: CASSLTGYGYTF.

The genes are TRBV7-3 and TRBJ2-7; TRBD2 might be the D (6 bases). The germline V gene has CDR1 SGHTA and CDR2 FQGTGA. V was shortened by 2 bases and J by 3 bases, with 14 bases between the two germline ends. The CDR3 spans 15 residues. CDR3 residues: CASSLDRGAIYEQYF. CDR3 coding DNA: TGTGCCAGCAGCTTAGATCGCGGGGCCATCTACGAGCAGTACTTC.